This entry lists 5 T cell receptor beta chains sequenced from one sample in a study of blood T cells in healthy people across ages. For the second PCR, which ran for about 6 to 11 cycles, a sample-barcoded 5' primer and a J-beta primer mix were used. From the 5' RACE reads, TCRdb called clonotypes with MiXCR, one entry per CDR3 protein. Here the sample spans 1 million or so distinct CDR3 sequences, less than 25% being singletons. These records were also assigned to another study, of T cells of mothers and their children.

The sample taken for sequencing was blood. These receptors came from a girl aged 2 to 9 in good health.

This chain connects TRBV7-2 to TRBJ1-1, with D uncertain. Germline values: CDR1 SGHTA, CDR2 FQGNSA. Trimming pared 1 base from V and 11 bases from J, leaving 14 bases between. This CDR3 comprises 13 residues. CDR3 nucleotide sequence: TGTGCCAGCAGCTTAGGGTCGACCGTAAACGCTTTCTTT. Encoded protein: CASSLGSTVNAFF.

The chain recombines TRBV24-1 with TRBJ1-5; 9 bases match TRBD1. V dropped 4 bases and J dropped 0; count of bases not matched to a gene: 9. CDR1 is KGHDR and CDR2 is SFDVKD in the germline V gene. The CDR3 spans 18 residues. CDR3 coding DNA: TGTGCCACCAGTGACGGGACAGGGTTAGACTATAGCAATCAGCCCCAGCATTTT. Its translation: CATSDGTGLDYSNQPQHF.

The V gene is TRBV4-2, the J gene TRBJ2-1; 12 bases are a match to TRBD2. Germline CDR1 is LGHNA and CDR2 is YNFKEQ. The CDR3 is 16 residues long. V dropped 3 bases and J dropped 6; count of bases not matched to a gene: 6. This CDR3 reads CASSHELAGGTNEQFF. The CDR3 DNA follows: TGTGCCAGCAGCCATGAACTAGCGGGAGGTACCAATGAGCAGTTCTTC.

This chain connects TRBV5-1 to TRBJ2-5, with D perhaps matching TRBD1 (7 bases). The CDR3 covers 17 residues. Looked up from germline, CDR1 is SGHRS and CDR2 is YFSETQ. Trimming took off 3 bases at V and 4 bases at J, with 22 bases between the two ends. The CDR3 DNA reads TGCGCCAGCAGCTCCTACTACGAACAGGGGAGGATAGAGACCCAGTACTTC. It yields the protein CASSSYYEQGRIETQYF.

This clonotype was counted only a few times. V is TRBV29-1 and J is TRBJ2-7; D possibly corresponds to TRBD1 (5 bases). The germline CDR1 and CDR2 sequences are SQVTM and ANQGSEA. CDR3 length equals 13 residues. V was trimmed by 8 bases and J by 4 bases, leaving 18 bases between them. This chain's CDR3 is CSFSIQGVYEQYF. In nucleotides, the CDR3 is TGCAGCTTCAGCATTCAAGGGGTGTACGAGCAGTACTTC.